This entry features one TCR beta chain sequence. It has no known antigen specificity. Base qualities are not recorded, but no much larger clone differs from it by a single base. Enrolling through a virtual design, the prospective study's participants ranged in age from roughly 18 to 90 years and lived across more than 20 United States geographic areas. In the prospective study, cohorts were assigned on the basis of participant-reported clinical history obtained from a screening survey and a study questionnaire. A participant counted as exposed if, within 2 weeks of entering the study, that participant had been in contact with someone who had a PCR-confirmed or clinician-diagnosed COVID-19 case. In the prospective study, whole blood, serum and a nasopharyngeal or oropharyngeal swab were collected from each participant by mobile phlebotomists. Additional blood draws and questionnaires over an approximately two-month period could optionally be provided by prospective study participants. Before DNA extraction, blood samples from the prospective study were shipped at room temperature or frozen.

This specimen belongs to a study of blood T cell repertoires in COVID-19 (dated by TCRdb to 2019 to 2021). Looking at the study overall: Samples covering the acute and convalescent phases of COVID-19 were provided by collaborators in the United States, Italy and Spain. Where HLA class I and class II types were available, the types were taken from metadata supplied by the sample provider, not from assay-based typing. The samples were drawn from two sources: the first 160 participants of the ongoing ImmuneRACE study, and 950 to 1,500 subjects contributed by 6 global collaborators. The repertoires were made available in a free public database intended to serve as a resource for research on the immune response to SARS-CoV-2. Nearly every sample came with metadata listing a de-identified subject ID, COVID-19 status, age in years and sex. Deeply sampled blood TCRbeta repertoires from subjects exposed to, actively infected with, or recovered from COVID-19 were included in the dataset. The prospective study material was composed of cDNA or gDNA derived from T cells, B-cell-depleted T cells, or PBMCs. What the authors observed across the whole study: How much clinical and demographic metadata was included differed by source and by participant, and the metadata was provided uncurated.

TCRbeta CDR3 regions were amplified from genomic DNA by means of the immunoSEQ Assay, a bias-controlled multiplex PCR. In the source study's methods: The number of nucleated cells in each sample was estimated from the amplification of reference gene primers within the assay. To quantify the absolute abundance of each unique TCRbeta CDR3 rearrangement, sequence reads were collapsed and filtered. For each sample, productive Simpson clonality was calculated as the square root of Simpson's diversity index across productive rearrangements. The table was pulled from immuneACCESS by TCRdb, which kept in-frame rearrangements only. Such tables lose some clones; where checked, under half of the loss comes from unresolved V genes, and the rest has no known cause. V, J and clone size are those of that table, while D and trimming were read from the DNA. This sample has 180,000 or so clones in its table, and 80% of those were observed once. The ten biggest clones cover 13% to 15% of the sample.

This clonotype was sampled from a man in his fifties or sixties who had been exposed to COVID-19. The sample consisted of PBMCs or T cells enriched from blood (not recorded which).

The DNA reads TGTGCCAGCAGTCGACTAAAGGGGGCGAGAACTGAAGCTTTCTTT. This codes for CASSRLKGARTEAFF. The chain employs TRBV27 and TRBJ1-1; TRBD1 agrees with 7 junctional bases. The germline V gene (reference sequence) specifies MNHEY as CDR1 and SMNVEV as CDR2. The CDR3 goes from the cysteine to the phenylalanine over 15 residues. Just the 45-base CDR3 DNA is kept, in frame starting at base 1. The V end gives up 5 bases and the J end 5 bases, leaving 11 bases in the junction not matched to a gene.